This section outlines one TCR beta chain sequence together with its context. This entry is derived from a study of cytomegalovirus exposure and HLA in healthy donors. The PCR used 60 Vbeta and 13 Jbeta primers. Profiled with immunoSEQ multiplex PCR; TCRdb holds only in-frame clones, not every one. The sample comprises around 150,000 clones, around 75% of which are singletons, and about 4.9% rests with the top ten. The clonotype originates from a male donor in good health and CMV-seronegative. Sequencing was done on a sample of PBMCs.

The CDR3 DNA sequence: TGTGCCAGTACCCGATTAGCGGGAGAGTACAATGAGCAGTTCTTC. It is translated as CASTRLAGEYNEQFF. The chain links TRBV19 to TRBJ2-1; 9 positions agree with TRBD2. Germline V gene sequence: CDR1 LNHDA, CDR2 SQIVND (reference sequence). The V and J ends lost 7 bases and 4 bases, in that order; junction bases with no gene match: 8. The CDR3 totals 15 residues.